The TCR beta chain described here comes from a study of glioma-infiltrating T cells after dendritic cell vaccination. Study as a whole: At biweekly intervals, patients got three intradermal dendritic cell vaccine injections.

Study results and caveats: Higher pretreatment TIL content predicted longer progression-free time and survival.

The CDR3 is 13 amino acids. Germline V CDR1 and CDR2: SGHAT, FQNNGV. V lost 1 base and J lost 8, with 8 bases in between. Amplification used 60 V beta primers and 13 J beta primers. Repertoires were generated with immunoSEQ multiplex PCR, while TCRdb's copy carries only in-frame clones and drops some. This table holds about 87,000 clones, roughly four fifths found once. The time point: after dendritic cell vaccination, including at tumor progression/relapse. In the case of this clone: Its antigen remains unknown.

The sample was blood, taken after dendritic cell vaccination. The rearrangement links TRBV11-2 to TRBJ2-2; D not resolved. The receptor's source is a human donor with glioblastoma. The CDR3 bases are TGTGCCAGCAGCTTAGCTGTTAGAGGGGAGCTGTTTTTT. Encoded protein: CASSLAVRGELFF. Looking up the rest from reference TRBV11-2 and TRBJ2-2 gives the full variable domain: EAGVAQSPRYKIIEKRQSVAFWCNPISGHATLYWYQQILGQGPKLLIQFQNNGVVDDSQLPKDRFSAERLKGVDSTLKIQPAKLEDSAVYLCASSLAVRGELFFGEGSRLTVL.